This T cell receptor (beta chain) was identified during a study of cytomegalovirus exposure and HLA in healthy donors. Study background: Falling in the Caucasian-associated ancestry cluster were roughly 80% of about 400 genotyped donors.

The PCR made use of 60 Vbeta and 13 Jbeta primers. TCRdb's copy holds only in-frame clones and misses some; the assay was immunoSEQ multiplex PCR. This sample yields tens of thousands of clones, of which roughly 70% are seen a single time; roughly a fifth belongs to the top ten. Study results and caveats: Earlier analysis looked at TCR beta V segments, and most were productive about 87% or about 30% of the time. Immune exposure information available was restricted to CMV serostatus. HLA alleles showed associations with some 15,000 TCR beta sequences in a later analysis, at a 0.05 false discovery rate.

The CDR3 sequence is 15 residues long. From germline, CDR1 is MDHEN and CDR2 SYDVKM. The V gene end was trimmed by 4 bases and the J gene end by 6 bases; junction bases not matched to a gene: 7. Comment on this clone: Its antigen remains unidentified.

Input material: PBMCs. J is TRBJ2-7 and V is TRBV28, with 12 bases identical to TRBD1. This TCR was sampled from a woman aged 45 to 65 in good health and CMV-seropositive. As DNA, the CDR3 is TGTGCCAGCAGTTCCCGGGACAGGGGGCGAGGCGAGCAGTACTTC. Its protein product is CASSSRDRGRGEQYF. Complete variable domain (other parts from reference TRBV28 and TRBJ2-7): DVKVTQSSRYLVKRTGEKVFLECVQDMDHENMFWYRQDPGLGLRLIYFSYDVKMKEKGDIPEGYSVSREKKERFSLILESASTNQTSMYLCASSSRDRGRGEQYFGPGTRLTVT.